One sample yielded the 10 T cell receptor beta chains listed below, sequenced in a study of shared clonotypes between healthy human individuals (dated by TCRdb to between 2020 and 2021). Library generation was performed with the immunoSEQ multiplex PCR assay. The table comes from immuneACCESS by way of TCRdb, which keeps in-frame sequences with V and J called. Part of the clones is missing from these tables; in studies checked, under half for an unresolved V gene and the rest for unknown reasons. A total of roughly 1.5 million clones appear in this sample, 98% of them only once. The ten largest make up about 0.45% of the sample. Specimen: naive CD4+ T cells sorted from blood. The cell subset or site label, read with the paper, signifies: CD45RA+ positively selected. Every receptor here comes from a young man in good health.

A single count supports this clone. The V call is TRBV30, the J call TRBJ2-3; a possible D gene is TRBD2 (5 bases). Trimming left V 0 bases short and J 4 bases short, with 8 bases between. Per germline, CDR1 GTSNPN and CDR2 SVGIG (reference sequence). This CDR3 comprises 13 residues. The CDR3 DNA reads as TGTGCCTGGAGTGTACGGACTGCAGATACGCAGTATTTT. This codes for CAWSVRTADTQYF.

The CDR3 loop is CASFQGAWYGYTF. The CDR3 region has the DNA TGTGCCAGTTTTCAGGGGGCATGGTATGGCTACACCTTC. V and J are TRBV28 and TRBJ1-2; 8 positions match TRBD1. The ends lost 9 bases at V and 5 bases at J; junction bases unmatched: 8. From germline, CDR1 is MDHEN and CDR2 SYDVKM. CDR3 length: 13 amino acids.

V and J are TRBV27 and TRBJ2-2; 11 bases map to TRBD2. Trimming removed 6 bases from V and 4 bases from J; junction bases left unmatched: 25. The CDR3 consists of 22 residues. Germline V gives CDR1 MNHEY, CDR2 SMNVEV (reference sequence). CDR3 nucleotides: TGTGCCAGCAGACCACAGGGGCCCGGGGTGTTTAGCGGGAGGGAAGGCACCGGGGAGCTGTTTTTT. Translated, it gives CASRPQGPGVFSGREGTGELFF.

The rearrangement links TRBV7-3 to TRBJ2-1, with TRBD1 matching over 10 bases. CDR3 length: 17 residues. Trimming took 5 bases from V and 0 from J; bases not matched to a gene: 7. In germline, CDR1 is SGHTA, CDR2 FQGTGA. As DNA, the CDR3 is TGTGCCAGCAGCCCCCCGGGACAGGGGAACTCCTACAATGAGCAGTTCTTC. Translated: CASSPPGQGNSYNEQFF.

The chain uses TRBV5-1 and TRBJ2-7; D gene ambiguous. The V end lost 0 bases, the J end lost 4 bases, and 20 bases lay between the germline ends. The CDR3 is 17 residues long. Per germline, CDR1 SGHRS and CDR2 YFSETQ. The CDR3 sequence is CASSLGVSTLKAYEQYF. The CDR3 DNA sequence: TGCGCCAGCAGCTTGGGAGTTTCGACGCTAAAGGCGTACGAGCAGTACTTC.

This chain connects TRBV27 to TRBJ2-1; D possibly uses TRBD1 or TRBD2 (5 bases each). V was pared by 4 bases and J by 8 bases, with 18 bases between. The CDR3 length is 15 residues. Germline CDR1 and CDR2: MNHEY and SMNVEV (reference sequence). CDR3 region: CASSYGTPYGDEQFF. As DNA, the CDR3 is TGTGCCAGCAGTTACGGGACGCCGTACGGCGATGAGCAGTTCTTC.

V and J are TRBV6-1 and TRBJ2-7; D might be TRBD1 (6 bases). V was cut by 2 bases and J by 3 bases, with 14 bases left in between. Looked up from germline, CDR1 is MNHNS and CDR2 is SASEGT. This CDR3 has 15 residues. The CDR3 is CASSEQRTDHYEQYF. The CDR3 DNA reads TGTGCCAGCAGTGAACAACGGACAGACCACTACGAGCAGTACTTC.

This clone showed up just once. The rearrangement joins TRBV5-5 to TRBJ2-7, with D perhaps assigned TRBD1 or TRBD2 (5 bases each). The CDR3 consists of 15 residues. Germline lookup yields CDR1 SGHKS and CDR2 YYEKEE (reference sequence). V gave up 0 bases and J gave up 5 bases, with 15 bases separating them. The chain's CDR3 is CASSLERGRGHEQYF. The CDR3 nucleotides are TGTGCCAGCAGCTTGGAGAGGGGCCGCGGCCACGAGCAGTACTTC. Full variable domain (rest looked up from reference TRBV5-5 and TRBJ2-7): DAGVTQSPTHLIKTRGQQVTLRCSPISGHKSVSWYQQVLGQGPQFIFQYYEKEERGRGNFPDRFSARQFPNYSSELNVNALLLGDSALYLCASSLERGRGHEQYFGPGTRLTVT.

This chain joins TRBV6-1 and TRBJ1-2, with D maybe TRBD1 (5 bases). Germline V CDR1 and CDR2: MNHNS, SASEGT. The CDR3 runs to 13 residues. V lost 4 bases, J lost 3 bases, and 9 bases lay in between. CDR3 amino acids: CASSGVRDYGYTF. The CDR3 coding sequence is TGTGCCAGCAGTGGCGTCAGGGACTATGGCTACACCTTC.

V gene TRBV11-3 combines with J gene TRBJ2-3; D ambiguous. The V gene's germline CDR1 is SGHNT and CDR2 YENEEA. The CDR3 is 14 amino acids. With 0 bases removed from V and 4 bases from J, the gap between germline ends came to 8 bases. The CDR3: CASSLDPLADTQYF. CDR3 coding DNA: TGTGCCAGCAGCTTAGATCCACTGGCAGATACGCAGTATTTT.